Below, one T cell receptor (beta chain) is given with its context. Antigen: not known. This sample was taken from a study of T-cell memory formation after mild COVID-19. The overall study: Clusters were largely donor specific.

In TCRdb, the 5' RACE reads were re-called with MiXCR into one record per CDR3 protein. The sample contains hundreds of thousands of distinct CDR3 sequences, about a sixth of which appear only once. The CDR3 totals 12 residues. V was clipped by 6 bases and J by 10 bases, with 12 bases between them. The study, taken as a whole, reports: Clones that contracted clustered mainly in CM and EM if CD4+ and in EMRA if CD8+. Clones contracting day 15 to 85 were balanced CD4/CD8; later expanders leaned CD4+. Confirmation was lacking for SARS-CoV-2 specificity of second-wave clones that peaked on day 37.

Specimen: PBMCs or a T cell subset sorted from them (not recorded which). The chain combines TRBV12-3 or TRBV12-4 with TRBJ1-4, with D uncertain. The sequence was collected from a young man who had mild COVID-19 (a few samples of this study predate the infection). Cell type and time point are not known. CDR3 amino acids: CASSHPLGKLFF. The CDR3 DNA reads TGTGCCAGCAGCCACCCTTTGGGAAAACTGTTTTTT.